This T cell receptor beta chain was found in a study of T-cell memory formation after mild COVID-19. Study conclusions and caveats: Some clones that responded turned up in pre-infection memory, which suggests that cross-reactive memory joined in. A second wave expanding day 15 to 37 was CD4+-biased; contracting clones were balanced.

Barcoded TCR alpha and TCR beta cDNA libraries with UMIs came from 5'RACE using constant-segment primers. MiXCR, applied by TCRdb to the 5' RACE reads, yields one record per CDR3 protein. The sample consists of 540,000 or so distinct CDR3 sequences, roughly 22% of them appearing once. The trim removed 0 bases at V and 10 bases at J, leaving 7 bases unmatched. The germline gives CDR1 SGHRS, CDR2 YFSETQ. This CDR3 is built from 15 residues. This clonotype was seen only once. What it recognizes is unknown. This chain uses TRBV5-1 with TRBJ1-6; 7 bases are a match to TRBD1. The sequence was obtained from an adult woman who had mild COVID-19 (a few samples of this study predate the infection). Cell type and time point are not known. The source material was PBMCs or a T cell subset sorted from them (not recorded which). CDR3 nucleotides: TGCGCCAGCAGCTTGGAGGCAGGGGGTTTGTCACCCCTCCACTTT. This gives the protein CASSLEAGGLSPLHF.